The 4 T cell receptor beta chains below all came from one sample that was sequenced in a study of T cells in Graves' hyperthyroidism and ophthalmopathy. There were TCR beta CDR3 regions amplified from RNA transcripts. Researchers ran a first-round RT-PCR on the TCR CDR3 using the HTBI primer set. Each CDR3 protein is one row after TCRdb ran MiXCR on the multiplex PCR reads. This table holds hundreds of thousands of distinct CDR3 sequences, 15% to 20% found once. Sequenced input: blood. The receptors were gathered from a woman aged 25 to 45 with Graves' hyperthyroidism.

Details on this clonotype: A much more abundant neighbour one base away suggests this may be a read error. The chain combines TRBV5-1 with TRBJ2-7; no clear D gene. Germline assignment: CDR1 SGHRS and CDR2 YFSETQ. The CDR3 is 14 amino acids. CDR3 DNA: TGCGCCAGCAGCTTGAACCCTCAGTCCTACGGGCAGTACTTC. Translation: CASSLNPQSYGQYF.

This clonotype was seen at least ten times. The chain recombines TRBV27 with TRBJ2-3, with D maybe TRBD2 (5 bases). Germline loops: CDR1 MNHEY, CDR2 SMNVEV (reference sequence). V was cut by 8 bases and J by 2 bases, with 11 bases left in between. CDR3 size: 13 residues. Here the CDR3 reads CASRRFDTDTQYF. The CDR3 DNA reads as TGTGCCAGCCGGAGGTTCGACACAGATACGCAGTATTTT.

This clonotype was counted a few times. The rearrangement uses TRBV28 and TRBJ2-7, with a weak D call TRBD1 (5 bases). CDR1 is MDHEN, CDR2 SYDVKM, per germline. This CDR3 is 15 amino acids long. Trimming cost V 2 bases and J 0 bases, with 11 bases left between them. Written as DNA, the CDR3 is TGTGCCAGCAGTTTAGGCAGGGATTCCTCCTACGAGCAGTACTTC. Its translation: CASSLGRDSSYEQYF.

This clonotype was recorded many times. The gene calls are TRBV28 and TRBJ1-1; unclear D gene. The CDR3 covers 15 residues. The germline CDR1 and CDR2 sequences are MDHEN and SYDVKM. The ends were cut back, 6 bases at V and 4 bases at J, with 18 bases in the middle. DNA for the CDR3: TGTGCCAGCAGCCCCCAATATGGGTTCGGCACTGAAGCTTTCTTT. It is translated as CASSPQYGFGTEAFF.